This passage covers 25 T cell receptor beta chains from one sample sequenced in a study of cytomegalovirus exposure and HLA in healthy donors. The PCR ran on 60 Vbeta and 13 Jbeta primers. Data came from immunoSEQ multiplex PCR; TCRdb stores just in-frame clones and leaves some out. This sample has about 120,000 clones, with around 75% found just once. The specimen sequenced was PBMCs. All receptors derive from a woman aged 18 to 35 in good health and CMV-seronegative.

The J gene is TRBJ1-1, the V gene TRBV6-6, with D hard to call. Germline V lookup: CDR1 MNHNY, CDR2 SVGAGI (reference sequence). The CDR3 consists of 16 residues. V was shortened by 6 bases and J by 0 bases, with 17 bases between the two germline ends. The CDR3, as DNA: TGTGCCAGCAGCTACCAGGTAGGCGGGTTGAACACTGAAGCTTTCTTT. This encodes CASSYQVGGLNTEAFF.

The chain employs TRBV11-1 and TRBJ1-2, with D possibly TRBD1 on 5 matching bases. The CDR3 has 15 amino acids. V was clipped by 1 base and J by 6 bases, with 15 bases between them. CDR1 and CDR2 (germline): SGHAT, FQDESV (reference sequence). The CDR3 loop is CASSLGQSGWNGYTF. The DNA for the CDR3 is TGTGCCAGCAGCTTAGGTCAATCAGGGTGGAATGGCTACACCTTC.

The chain employs TRBV4-1 and TRBJ2-7; the D is unclear. CDR1 is MGHRA and CDR2 is YSYEKL in the germline V gene. The V gene lost 3 bases and the J gene lost 2 bases, with 11 bases spanning the gap. CDR3 size: 14 residues. The CDR3 reads CASSQSNRAYEQYF. DNA of the CDR3: TGCGCCAGCAGCCAGTCCAACCGCGCCTACGAGCAGTACTTC.

The chain uses TRBV11-2 and TRBJ1-4; TRBD1 might be the D (5 bases). This CDR3 has 15 amino acids. Trimming removed 5 bases from V and 6 bases from J, with 16 bases in between. Germline lookup yields CDR1 SGHAT and CDR2 FQNNGV. The CDR3 bases are TGTGCCAGCAGCCACAATAGGGGCGCGGATGAAAAACTGTTTTTT. Translated, it gives CASSHNRGADEKLFF.

This clone has just a few counts. V and J are TRBV7-2 and TRBJ1-2; no definite D call. With 5 bases removed from V and 3 bases from J, the gap between germline ends came to 16 bases. CDR3 length: 15 residues. In germline, CDR1 is SGHTA, CDR2 FQGNSA. CDR3 protein: CASSTSWAADYGYTF. In nucleotides, the CDR3 is TGTGCCAGCAGCACTAGTTGGGCGGCAGACTATGGCTACACCTTC.

The chain recombines TRBV5-6 with TRBJ2-7, with TRBD2 as a possible D gene (6 bases). Germline CDR1 and CDR2: SGHDT and YYEEEE. V was cut by 0 bases and J by 2 bases, with 18 bases left in between. CDR3 length equals 17 residues. The CDR3 DNA is TGTGCCAGCAGCTTGGTGGGGGATCGTCGGAGGGCCTACGAGCAGTACTTC. It encodes CASSLVGDRRRAYEQYF.

The chain employs TRBV27 and TRBJ2-1, with TRBD1 matching 9 bases. Losses at the gene ends were 5 bases for V and 4 bases for J; bases not matched to a gene: 6. The germline V gene encodes CDR1 MNHEY and CDR2 SMNVEV (reference sequence). The CDR3 totals 15 residues. The CDR3 reads CASSATGGAYNEQFF. The CDR3, as DNA: TGTGCCAGCAGTGCAACAGGGGGCGCGTACAATGAGCAGTTCTTC.

The chain links TRBV7-9 to TRBJ2-3; 7 bases are a match to TRBD1. This CDR3 has 14 residues. Losses at the gene ends were 2 bases for V and 6 bases for J; bases not matched to a gene: 5. Germline loops: CDR1 SEHNR, CDR2 FQNEAQ (reference sequence). The CDR3 reads CASSLYRGEDTQYF. CDR3 DNA: TGTGCCAGCAGCTTATACAGGGGTGAGGATACGCAGTATTTT. Variable domain in full (rest from reference TRBV7-9 and TRBJ2-3): DTGVSQNPRHKITKRGQNVTFRCDPISEHNRLYWYRQTLGQGPEFLTYFQNEAQLEKSRLLSDRFSAERPKGSFSTLEIQRTEQGDSAMYLCASSLYRGEDTQYFGPGTRLTVL.

J is TRBJ2-1 and V is TRBV7-2; D not resolved. The CDR3 loop spans 14 amino acids. Germline-derived CDR1 and CDR2 are SGHTA and FQGNSA. V shed 1 base and J shed 6 bases, with 10 bases lying between them. The CDR3 reads CASSLDTAANEQFF. DNA for the CDR3: TGTGCCAGCAGCTTAGACACGGCGGCCAATGAGCAGTTCTTC. Full variable domain (outside the CDR3, taken from reference TRBV7-2 and TRBJ2-1): GAGVSQSPSNKVTEKGKDVELRCDPISGHTALYWYRQSLGQGLEFLIYFQGNSAPDKSGLPSDRFSAERTGGSVSTLTIQRTQQEDSAVYLCASSLDTAANEQFFGPGTRLTVL.

V usage is TRBV5-4 and J usage is TRBJ1-5; 9 bases line up with TRBD1. CDR1 SGHNT and CDR2 YYREEE come from the germline V gene (reference sequence). The trim removed 2 bases at V and 7 bases at J, leaving 7 bases unmatched. This CDR3 contains 15 residues. CDR3 region: CASSLQGARGQPQHF. CDR3 DNA: TGTGCCAGCAGCTTACAGGGGGCGCGAGGGCAGCCCCAGCATTTT.

The J gene is TRBJ1-2, the V gene TRBV27, with 7 bases lining up with TRBD1. This CDR3 is built from 15 residues. Germline loops: CDR1 MNHEY, CDR2 SMNVEV (reference sequence). V gave up 3 bases and J gave up 1 base; unmatched junction bases: 5. This CDR3 is CASSLTGWSNYGYTF. The CDR3 region has the DNA TGTGCCAGCAGTTTGACAGGGTGGAGTAACTATGGCTACACCTTC.

The genes are TRBV29-1 and TRBJ2-7; possibly TRBD2 for D (5 bases). Deletions cut 7 bases from V and 2 bases from J, with 21 bases between. There are 15 residues in the CDR3. The V gene's germline CDR1 is SQVTM and CDR2 ANQGSEA. Here the CDR3 DNA reads TGCAGCGCTTCGGACGAGAGGGCAGCGACCTACGAGCAGTACTTC. Translating it yields CSASDERAATYEQYF.

This clone was seen only a few times. The gene calls are TRBV15 and TRBJ2-7; TRBD2 matches 7 bases. J was trimmed by 6 bases and V by 0 bases; bases with no gene match: 14. CDR1 is LNHNV and CDR2 is YYDKDF in the germline V gene (reference sequence). The CDR3 is made up of 17 amino acids. The CDR3 spells CATSRDLVGRVQSEQYF. In DNA, the CDR3 is TGTGCCACCAGCAGAGATCTGGTAGGGAGGGTTCAGTCCGAGCAGTACTTC.

The V and J genes are TRBV11-3 and TRBJ2-1; D not certain. Germline V lookup: CDR1 SGHNT, CDR2 YENEEA. V gave up 2 bases and J gave up 4 bases, with 15 bases separating them. This CDR3 has 16 residues. The CDR3 nucleotides are TGTGCCAGCAGCTTAACGTCGCGCCCGTCGTACAATGAGCAGTTCTTC. Its protein is CASSLTSRPSYNEQFF.

The chain links TRBV6-5 to TRBJ2-2, with a tentative D call TRBD1 (6 bases). Between the trimmed V and J ends, which lost 7 bases and 2 bases, there was a span of 11 bases. The CDR3 is 14 residues long. CDR1 and CDR2 from the germline V gene are MNHEY and SVGAGI. The CDR3 region is CASKSGTNTGELFF. As DNA, the CDR3 is TGTGCCAGCAAGTCCGGGACAAACACCGGGGAGCTGTTTTTT.

This chain connects TRBV7-2 to TRBJ1-1; D is uncertain. This CDR3 has 13 amino acids. Looked up from germline, CDR1 is SGHTA and CDR2 is FQGNSA. The V end was cut by 0 bases, the J end by 5 bases, with 7 bases between. The CDR3, as DNA: TGTGCCAGCAGCTTAGCATACGGTACTGAAGCTTTCTTT. Translation: CASSLAYGTEAFF.

The J gene is TRBJ1-2, the V gene TRBV19; a weak D match, TRBD1 (5 bases). CDR3 length: 15 amino acids. V was pared by 0 bases and J by 4 bases, with 12 bases between. From germline, CDR1 is LNHDA and CDR2 SQIVND (reference sequence). Here the CDR3 reads CASSIDLFGAYGYTF. The CDR3 DNA follows: TGTGCCAGTAGTATAGATCTTTTTGGGGCCTATGGCTACACCTTC. The variable domain in full, completed from reference TRBV19 and TRBJ1-2, reads DGGITQSPKYLFRKEGQNVTLSCEQNLNHDAMYWYRQDPGQGLRLIYYSQIVNDFQKGDIAEGYSVSREKKESFPLTVTSAQKNPTAFYLCASSIDLFGAYGYTFGSGTRLTVV.

This chain connects TRBV2 to TRBJ2-5; 11 nucleotides line up with TRBD2. Germline V gene data show CDR1 as SNHLY and CDR2 as FYNNEI. Trimming at V came to 4 bases and at J to 5 bases, leaving 6 bases not matched to a gene. The CDR3 length is 15 residues. The CDR3 loop reads CASSGNSGGAETQYF. The CDR3 bases are TGTGCCAGCAGTGGAAATAGCGGGGGGGCGGAGACCCAGTACTTC.

V and J are TRBV27 and TRBJ1-1; unclear D gene. Germline V gene data show CDR1 as MNHEY and CDR2 as SMNVEV (reference sequence). The CDR3 sequence is 15 residues long. Deletions cut 3 bases from V and 5 bases from J, with 16 bases between. The CDR3 here is CASSFRGQAETEAFF. CDR3 DNA: TGTGCCAGCAGTTTCAGAGGGCAGGCCGAGACTGAAGCTTTCTTT.

This clone was recorded a few times. The rearrangement uses TRBV2 and TRBJ1-5; D possibly corresponds to TRBD1 (6 bases). Trimming removed 6 bases at V and 8 bases at J, with 17 bases between. The CDR3 length is 14 residues. Germline CDR1 SNHLY, CDR2 FYNNEI. The CDR3 DNA sequence: TGTGCCAGCAGCCTCGGACAGAGGATAAAGCCCCAGCATTTT. Its protein is CASSLGQRIKPQHF.

J is TRBJ2-3 and V is TRBV10-1; D is perhaps TRBD2 (6 bases). Germline V gives CDR1 WNHNN, CDR2 SYGVQD (reference sequence). V lost 6 bases and J lost 5, with 15 bases in between. CDR3 length: 14 residues. The CDR3 coding sequence is TGCGCCAGCAGCGGGGGTGGGGCCGGAGATACGCAGTATTTT. Protein: CASSGGGAGDTQYF.

In regard to this clone: Because it lacks the conserved phenylalanine or tryptophan at the end, this CDR3 is likely a read error. J is TRBJ1-4 and V is TRBV19, with TRBD1 matching over 7 bases. The CDR3 sequence is 14 residues long. Germline loops: CDR1 LNHDA, CDR2 SQIVND (reference sequence). The V segment lost 8 bases and the J segment 4 bases; nucleotides outside the gene matches: 7. The DNA of the CDR3 is TGTGCCAGTCACCAGACAGGGCGTAATGAAAAACTGTTTGTT. Its translation: CASHQTGRNEKLFV.

The rearrangement uses TRBV28 and TRBJ1-4; TRBD1 aligns across 7 bases. CDR1 and CDR2 from the germline V gene are MDHEN and SYDVKM. With 6 bases clipped from V and 11 bases from J, the junction kept 9 bases outside the gene matches. The CDR3 totals 13 residues. The CDR3 sequence: CASSRTGPGKLFF. The CDR3 bases are TGTGCCAGCAGCCGGACAGGTCCCGGGAAACTGTTTTTT.

This clone turned up a few times. This chain uses TRBV27 with TRBJ2-7, with 7 bases matching TRBD1. With 4 bases clipped from V and 0 bases from J, the junction kept 9 bases outside the gene matches. The CDR3 runs to 16 residues. Germline CDR1 is MNHEY and CDR2 is SMNVEV (reference sequence). The CDR3, as DNA: TGTGCCAGCAGTTATGGGGCGACAGGGCACTCCTACGAGCAGTACTTC. The encoded protein is CASSYGATGHSYEQYF.

Here the CDR3 reads CAWSSQDNSPLHF. The CDR3 DNA reads TGTGCCTGGAGTTCGCAGGATAATTCACCCCTCCACTTT. The chain joins TRBV30 to TRBJ1-6; D gene uncertain. The CDR3 extends over 13 amino acids. From germline, CDR1 is GTSNPN and CDR2 SVGIG (reference sequence). The V gene lost 2 bases and the J gene lost 5 bases, with 7 bases spanning the gap.